A selection of T cell receptor beta chains follows, all from one sample in a study of blood T cells in healthy people across ages. Using its own MiXCR run on the 5' RACE reads, TCRdb lists one record per CDR3 protein. This table has hundreds of thousands of distinct CDR3 sequences, around 20% appearing once. Source material: blood. The source is a man in his 70s in good health. Both conserved end residues are part of each CDR3. D genes are given only for firm matches. Clone size is shown for a subset of rows, as once, few, many or a class of expanded clone.

CDR3 protein: CASSKGTATRGTYEQYF
CDR3 DNA: TGCGCCAGCAGCAAAGGGACGGCGACCAGGGGGACCTACGAGCAGTACTTC
clone size: .
D gene: TRBD1
J gene: TRBJ2-7
V gene: TRBV5-1

CDR3 protein: CAWSLGLAQETQYF
CDR3 DNA: TGTGCCTGGAGTCTGGGACTAGCCCAAGAGACCCAGTACTTC
clone size: few
D gene: TRBD2
J gene: TRBJ2-5
V gene: TRBV30

CDR3 protein: CASSELNTGELFF
CDR3 DNA: TGTGCCAGCAGTGAACTGAACACCGGGGAGCTGTTTTTT
clone size: many
D gene: .
J gene: TRBJ2-2
V gene: TRBV28

CDR3 protein: CASSLWIAGDPNTGELFF
CDR3 DNA: TGCGCCAGCAGCTTGTGGATAGCGGGAGACCCGAACACCGGGGAGCTGTTTTTT
clone size: many
D gene: TRBD2
J gene: TRBJ2-2
V gene: TRBV5-1

CDR3 protein: CASSVEGAGIYGYTF
CDR3 DNA: TGTGCCAGCAGCGTAGAAGGAGCCGGGATCTATGGCTACACCTTC
clone size: .
D gene: .
J gene: TRBJ1-2
V gene: TRBV9

CDR3 protein: CASSRLAGVREQYF
CDR3 DNA: TGTGCCAGCAGTCGGCTAGCGGGAGTTCGCGAGCAGTACTTC
clone size: few
D gene: TRBD2
J gene: TRBJ2-7
V gene: TRBV11-2

CDR3 protein: CASSFYGYDEELFF
CDR3 DNA: TGTGCCAGCAGTTTTTACGGATATGATGAAGAACTGTTTTTT
clone size: .
D gene: .
J gene: TRBJ1-4
V gene: TRBV27

CDR3 protein: CASSSTGSTSPLHF
CDR3 DNA: TGCGCCAGCAGCTCGACCGGGTCCACCTCACCCCTCCACTTT
clone size: .
D gene: .
J gene: TRBJ1-6
V gene: TRBV5-1

CDR3 protein: CAMREREGNNEQFF
CDR3 DNA: TGTGCCATGAGAGAGCGGGAGGGTAACAATGAGCAGTTCTTC
clone size: few
D gene: TRBD2
J gene: TRBJ2-1
V gene: TRBV10-3

CDR3 protein: CASSLDPGARHEQYF
CDR3 DNA: TGCGCCAGCAGCTTGGATCCAGGAGCGCGCCACGAGCAGTACTTC
clone size: .
D gene: .
J gene: TRBJ2-7
V gene: TRBV5-1

CDR3 protein: CASSLGGTATGTDTQYF
CDR3 DNA: TGTGCCAGCAGCTTAGGAGGGACTGCCACGGGCACAGATACGCAGTATTTT
clone size: few
D gene: .
J gene: TRBJ2-3
V gene: TRBV11-2

CDR3 protein: CASSLTPRTGGYEQYF
CDR3 DNA: TGCGCCAGCAGCTTGACGCCCAGGACAGGGGGTTACGAGCAGTACTTC
clone size: .
D gene: TRBD1
J gene: TRBJ2-7
V gene: TRBV5-1

CDR3 protein: CSAGSSGANVLTF
CDR3 DNA: TGCAGTGCTGGATCCTCTGGGGCCAACGTCCTGACTTTC
clone size: .
D gene: .
J gene: TRBJ2-6
V gene: TRBV20-1

CDR3 protein: CASSLGQGINEQYF
CDR3 DNA: TGTGCCAGCAGTCTGGGACAGGGAATCAACGAGCAGTACTTC
clone size: few
D gene: TRBD1
J gene: TRBJ2-7
V gene: TRBV12-3/TRBV12-4

CDR3 protein: CASIPAGGEDTGELFF
CDR3 DNA: TGTGCCAGCATTCCAGCGGGAGGAGAGGACACCGGGGAGCTGTTTTTT
clone size: .
D gene: TRBD2
J gene: TRBJ2-2
V gene: TRBV28

CDR3 protein: CASSRPGQEGRYYGYTF
CDR3 DNA: TGTGCCAGCAGCCGTCCGGGACAGGAAGGAAGGTACTATGGCTACACCTTC
clone size: .
D gene: TRBD1
J gene: TRBJ1-2
V gene: TRBV3-1

CDR3 protein: CSASAGGPPKNIQYF
CDR3 DNA: TGCAGTGCTAGTGCGGGAGGGCCTCCCAAAAACATTCAGTACTTC
clone size: .
D gene: TRBD2
J gene: TRBJ2-4
V gene: TRBV20-1

CDR3 protein: CASSEAGPTEAFF
CDR3 DNA: TGTGCCAGCAGTGAAGCCGGGCCCACTGAAGCTTTCTTT
clone size: few
D gene: .
J gene: TRBJ1-1
V gene: TRBV2

CDR3 protein: CASSLGRRNTGELFF
CDR3 DNA: TGTGCCAGCAGCTTAGGGCGGAGGAACACCGGGGAGCTGTTTTTT
clone size: .
D gene: .
J gene: TRBJ2-2
V gene: TRBV7-2

CDR3 protein: CASSQGTGPNEQYF
CDR3 DNA: TGTGCCAGCAGCCAAGGGACAGGGCCCAACGAGCAGTACTTC
clone size: .
D gene: TRBD1
J gene: TRBJ2-7
V gene: TRBV3-1

CDR3 protein: CASSPRGGSGNTIYF
CDR3 DNA: TGTGCCAGCAGCCCCCGGGGAGGGTCTGGAAACACCATATATTTT
clone size: few
D gene: .
J gene: TRBJ1-3
V gene: TRBV11-2

CDR3 protein: CASSGTGSGYTF
CDR3 DNA: TGTGCCAGCAGTGGGACAGGGAGTGGCTACACCTTC
clone size: .
D gene: TRBD1
J gene: TRBJ1-2
V gene: TRBV12-3/TRBV12-4

CDR3 protein: CASSGTGYNSPLHF
CDR3 DNA: TGTGCCAGCAGCGGGACAGGTTATAATTCACCCCTCCACTTT
clone size: .
D gene: TRBD1
J gene: TRBJ1-6
V gene: TRBV27

CDR3 protein: CASSLVATSGNTGELFF
CDR3 DNA: TGTGCCAGCAGCTTAGTGGCGACTAGCGGGAACACCGGGGAGCTGTTTTTT
clone size: few
D gene: TRBD2
J gene: TRBJ2-2
V gene: TRBV7-6

CDR3 protein: CASSPTGTEIYEQYF
CDR3 DNA: TGCGCTAGCAGCCCGACCGGGACAGAGATCTACGAGCAGTACTTC
clone size: few
D gene: TRBD1
J gene: TRBJ2-7
V gene: TRBV5-1